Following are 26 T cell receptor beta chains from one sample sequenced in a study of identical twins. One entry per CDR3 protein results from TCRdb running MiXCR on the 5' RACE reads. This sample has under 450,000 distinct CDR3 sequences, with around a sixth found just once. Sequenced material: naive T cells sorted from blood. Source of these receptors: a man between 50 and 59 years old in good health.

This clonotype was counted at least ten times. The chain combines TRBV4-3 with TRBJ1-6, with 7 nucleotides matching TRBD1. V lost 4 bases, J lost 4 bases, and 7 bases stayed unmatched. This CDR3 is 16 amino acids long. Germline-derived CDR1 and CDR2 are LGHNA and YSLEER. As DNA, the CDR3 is TGCGCCAGCAGCCGAAATATGGGACAGTATAATTCACCCCTCCACTTT. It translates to CASSRNMGQYNSPLHF.

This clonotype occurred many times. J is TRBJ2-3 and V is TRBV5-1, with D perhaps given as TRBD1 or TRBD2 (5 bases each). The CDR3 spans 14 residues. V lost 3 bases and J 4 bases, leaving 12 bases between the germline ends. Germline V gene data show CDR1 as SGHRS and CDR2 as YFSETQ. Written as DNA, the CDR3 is TGCGCCAGCAGCTCCGGGGCGGAGTCAGATACGCAGTATTTT. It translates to CASSSGAESDTQYF.

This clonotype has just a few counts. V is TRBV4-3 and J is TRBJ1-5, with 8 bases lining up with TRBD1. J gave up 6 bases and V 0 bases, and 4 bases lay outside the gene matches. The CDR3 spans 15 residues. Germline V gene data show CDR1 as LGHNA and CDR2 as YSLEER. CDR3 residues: CASSQDRGRGQPQHF. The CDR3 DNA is TGCGCCAGCAGCCAAGACAGGGGGCGAGGTCAGCCCCAGCATTTT.

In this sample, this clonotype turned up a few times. In DNA, the CDR3 is TGTGCCAGCAGTTACTCCGGTATCTACTCCTATAATTCACCCCTCCACTTT. Its translation is CASSYSGIYSYNSPLHF. This chain joins TRBV6-5 and TRBJ1-6; D gene ambiguous. CDR1 MNHEY and CDR2 SVGAGI come from the germline V gene. V was clipped by 0 bases and J by 0 bases, with 9 bases between them. CDR3 length equals 17 residues.

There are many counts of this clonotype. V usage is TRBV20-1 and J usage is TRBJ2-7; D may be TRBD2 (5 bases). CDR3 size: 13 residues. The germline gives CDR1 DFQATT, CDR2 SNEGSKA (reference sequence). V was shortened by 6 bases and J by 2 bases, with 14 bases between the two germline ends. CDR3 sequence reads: CSATTTSPYEQYF. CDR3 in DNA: TGCAGTGCCACGACCACTAGTCCCTACGAGCAGTACTTC.

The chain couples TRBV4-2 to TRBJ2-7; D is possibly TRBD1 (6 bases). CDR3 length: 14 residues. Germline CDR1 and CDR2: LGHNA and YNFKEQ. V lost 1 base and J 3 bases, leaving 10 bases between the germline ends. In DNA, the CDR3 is TGTGCCAGCAGCCAAGGGCAGGGGAACTACGAGCAGTACTTC. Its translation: CASSQGQGNYEQYF.

The CDR3 DNA reads TGTGCCAGCAGCCAGGGACAGACAAGCTACGAGCAGTACTTC. Its translation is CASSQGQTSYEQYF. V gene TRBV16 combines with J gene TRBJ2-7, with 7 positions matching TRBD1. Germline V gene data show CDR1 as KGHSY and CDR2 as FQNENV. Trimming at V came to 3 bases and at J to 3 bases, leaving 5 bases not matched to a gene. This CDR3 is 14 amino acids long.

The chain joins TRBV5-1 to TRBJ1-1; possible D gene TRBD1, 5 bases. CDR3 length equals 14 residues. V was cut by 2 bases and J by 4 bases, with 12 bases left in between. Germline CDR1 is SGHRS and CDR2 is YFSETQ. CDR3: CASSFGAQVTEAFF. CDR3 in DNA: TGCGCCAGCAGCTTCGGGGCGCAGGTCACTGAAGCTTTCTTT.

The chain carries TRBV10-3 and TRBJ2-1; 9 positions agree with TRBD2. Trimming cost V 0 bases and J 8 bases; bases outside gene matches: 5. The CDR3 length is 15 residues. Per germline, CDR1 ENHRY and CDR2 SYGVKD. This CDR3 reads CAISESRGGGDEQFF. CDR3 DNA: TGTGCCATCAGTGAGTCGCGGGGGGGCGGGGATGAGCAGTTCTTC.

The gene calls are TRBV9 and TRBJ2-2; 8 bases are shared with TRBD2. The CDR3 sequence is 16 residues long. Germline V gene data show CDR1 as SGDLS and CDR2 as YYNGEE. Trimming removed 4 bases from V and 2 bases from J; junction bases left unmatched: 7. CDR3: CASSPHSGTNTGELFF. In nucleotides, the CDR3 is TGTGCCAGCAGCCCTCATAGCGGGACCAACACCGGGGAGCTGTTTTTT.

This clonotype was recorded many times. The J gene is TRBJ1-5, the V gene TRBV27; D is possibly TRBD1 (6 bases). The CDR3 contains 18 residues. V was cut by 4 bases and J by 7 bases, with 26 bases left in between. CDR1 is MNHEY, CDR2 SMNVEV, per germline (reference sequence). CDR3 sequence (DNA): TGTGCCAGCAGTTCAGGGCGGGGGTCGACAGGCCTCAGGCAGCCCCAGCATTTT. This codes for CASSSGRGSTGLRQPQHF.

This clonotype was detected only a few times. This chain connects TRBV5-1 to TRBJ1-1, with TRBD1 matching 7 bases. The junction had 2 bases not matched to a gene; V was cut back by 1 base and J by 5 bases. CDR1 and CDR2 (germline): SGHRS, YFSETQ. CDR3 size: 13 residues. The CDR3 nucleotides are TGCGCCAGCAGCTTGACAGGGGAGACTGAAGCTTTCTTT. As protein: CASSLTGETEAFF.

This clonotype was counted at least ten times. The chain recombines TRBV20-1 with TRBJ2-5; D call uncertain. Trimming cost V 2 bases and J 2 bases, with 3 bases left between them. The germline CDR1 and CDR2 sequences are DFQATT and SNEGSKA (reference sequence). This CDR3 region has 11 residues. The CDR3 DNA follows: TGCAGTGCTAGAAGGCAAGAGACCCAGTACTTC. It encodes CSARRQETQYF.

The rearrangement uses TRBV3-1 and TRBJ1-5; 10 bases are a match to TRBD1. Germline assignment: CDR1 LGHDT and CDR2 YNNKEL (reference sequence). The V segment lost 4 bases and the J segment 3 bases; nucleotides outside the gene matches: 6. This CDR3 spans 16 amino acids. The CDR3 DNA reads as TGTGCCAGCAGCCTCGGTGGGACAGGGGTCAATCAGCCCCAGCATTTT. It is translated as CASSLGGTGVNQPQHF. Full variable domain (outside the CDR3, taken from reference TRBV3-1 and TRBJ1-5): DTAVSQTPKYLVTQMGNDKSIKCEQNLGHDTMYWYKQDSKKFLKIMFSYNNKELIINETVPNRFSPKSPDKAHLNLHINSLELGDSAVYFCASSLGGTGVNQPQHFGDGTRLSIL.

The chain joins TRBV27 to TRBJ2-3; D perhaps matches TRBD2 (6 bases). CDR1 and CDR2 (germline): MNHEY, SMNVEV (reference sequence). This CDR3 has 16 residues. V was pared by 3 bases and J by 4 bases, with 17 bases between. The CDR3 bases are TGTGCCAGCAGTTTCTGGTCCGGGAGAGGTCCAGATACGCAGTATTTT. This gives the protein CASSFWSGRGPDTQYF.

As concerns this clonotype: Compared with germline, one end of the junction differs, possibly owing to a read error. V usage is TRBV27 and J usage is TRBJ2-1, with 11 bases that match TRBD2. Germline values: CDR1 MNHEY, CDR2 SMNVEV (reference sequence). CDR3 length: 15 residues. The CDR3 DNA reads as TGTGCCAGCAATTTAGCGGGGGGGTCGTACAATGAGCAGTTCTTC. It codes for CASNLAGGSYNEQFF.

CDR3: CASRLTAGAPQYF. CDR3 nucleotides: TGTGCCAGCAGATTAACAGCGGGAGCTCCGCAGTATTTT. The chain couples TRBV6-5 to TRBJ2-3; 8 nucleotides align to TRBD2. There are 13 residues in the CDR3. The V gene's germline CDR1 is MNHEY and CDR2 SVGAGI. After removal of 6 bases from V and 10 bases from J, the junction contained 9 bases not matched to a gene.

The CDR3 bases are TGTGCCCAGTTGTCGACAGGACACTCTGGAAACACCATATATTTT. Its protein is CAQLSTGHSGNTIYF. This rearrangement joins TRBV7-3 to TRBJ1-3; the D gene is possibly TRBD1 (6 bases). Trimming removed 11 bases from V and 0 bases from J, with 17 bases in between. The germline CDR1 and CDR2 sequences are SGHTA and FQGTGA. The CDR3 has 15 amino acids.

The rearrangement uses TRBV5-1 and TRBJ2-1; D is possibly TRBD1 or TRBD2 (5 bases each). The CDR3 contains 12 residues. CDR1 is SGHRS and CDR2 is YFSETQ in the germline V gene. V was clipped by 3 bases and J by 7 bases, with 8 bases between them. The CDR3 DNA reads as TGCGCCAGCAGCTCTGAGGGGAATGAGCAGTTCTTC. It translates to CASSSEGNEQFF.

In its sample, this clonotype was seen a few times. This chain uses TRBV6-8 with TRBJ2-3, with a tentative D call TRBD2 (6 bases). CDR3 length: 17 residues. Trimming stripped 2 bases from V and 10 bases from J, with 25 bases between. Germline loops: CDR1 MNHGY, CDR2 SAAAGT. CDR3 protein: CASSYPARGWDPRSQYF. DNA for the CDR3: TGTGCCAGCAGTTACCCGGCCCGGGGGTGGGACCCCCGGTCGCAGTATTTT.

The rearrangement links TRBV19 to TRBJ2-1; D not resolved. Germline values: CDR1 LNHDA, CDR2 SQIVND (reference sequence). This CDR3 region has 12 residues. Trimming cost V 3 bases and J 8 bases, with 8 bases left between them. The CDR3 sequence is CASSILRYEQFF. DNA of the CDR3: TGTGCCAGTAGTATCCTCAGGTATGAGCAGTTCTTC. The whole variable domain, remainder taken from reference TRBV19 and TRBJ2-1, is DGGITQSPKYLFRKEGQNVTLSCEQNLNHDAMYWYRQDPGQGLRLIYYSQIVNDFQKGDIAEGYSVSREKKESFPLTVTSAQKNPTAFYLCASSILRYEQFFGPGTRLTVL.

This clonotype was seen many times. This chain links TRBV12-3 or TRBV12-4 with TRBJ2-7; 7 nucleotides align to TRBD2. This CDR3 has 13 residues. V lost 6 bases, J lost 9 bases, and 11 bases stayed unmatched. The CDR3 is CASRIAGGSLQYF. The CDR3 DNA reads TGTGCCAGCAGGATAGCGGGCGGGAGTTTGCAGTACTTC.

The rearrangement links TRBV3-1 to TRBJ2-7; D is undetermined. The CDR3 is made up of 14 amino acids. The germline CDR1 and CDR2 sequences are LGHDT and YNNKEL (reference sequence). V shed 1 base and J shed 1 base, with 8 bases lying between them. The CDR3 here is CASSQVIGSYEQYF. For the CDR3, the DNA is TGTGCCAGCAGCCAAGTAATCGGATCCTACGAGCAGTACTTC.

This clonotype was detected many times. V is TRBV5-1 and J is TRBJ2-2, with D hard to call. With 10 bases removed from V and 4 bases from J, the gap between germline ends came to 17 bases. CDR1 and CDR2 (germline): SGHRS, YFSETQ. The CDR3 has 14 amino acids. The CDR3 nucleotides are TGCGCCTGCTCCCGCCCTGGAAGCACCGGGGAGCTGTTTTTT. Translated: CACSRPGSTGELFF.

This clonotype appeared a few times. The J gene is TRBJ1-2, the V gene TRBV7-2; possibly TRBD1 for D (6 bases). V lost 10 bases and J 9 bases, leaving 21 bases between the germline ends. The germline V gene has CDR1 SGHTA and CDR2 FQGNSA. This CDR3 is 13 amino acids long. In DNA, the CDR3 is TGTGCCACTACGACAGGCACCGTTTTTCGCTACACCTTC. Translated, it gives CATTTGTVFRYTF.

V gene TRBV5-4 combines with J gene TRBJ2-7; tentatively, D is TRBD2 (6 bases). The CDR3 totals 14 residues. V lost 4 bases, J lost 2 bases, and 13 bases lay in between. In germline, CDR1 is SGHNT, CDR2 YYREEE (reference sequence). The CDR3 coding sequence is TGTGCCAGCAGCATCCCGGGAGCAACCTACGAGCAGTACTTC. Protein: CASSIPGATYEQYF.